This TCR beta chain derives from a study of cytotoxic CD8 clonotypes in ibrutinib-treated CLL. Study in general: Response sampling took place at median around 12 months of treatment, range 6 to 36.

The CDR3 loop spans 16 amino acids. V gave up 3 bases and J gave up 6 bases, with 20 bases separating them. Germline lookup yields CDR1 SGDLS and CDR2 YYNGEE. The method was immunoSEQ multiplex PCR; TCRdb's version includes in-frame clones alone and lacks a portion of them. The sample includes approximately 130,000 clones, about 85% of them seen just once. About this clone itself: Antigen specificity is unknown.

Findings and caveats of the study: Clonality went up at ibrutinib response and then declined back toward baseline at progression. Among the clonotypes, public ones were uncommon and contracted or held stable on treatment.

The receptor comes from a human donor with chronic lymphocytic leukemia. The sequencing here drew on PBMCs, taken after 24 months of ibrutinib treatment. The chain has TRBV9 and TRBJ2-3; TRBD2 is a possible D gene (7 bases). The CDR3 spells CASSALSAGAHDTQYF. CDR3 nucleotides: TGTGCCAGCAGCGCCCTAAGCGCGGGGGCCCACGATACGCAGTATTTT.